This T cell receptor beta chain was sequenced during a study of CD8+ T cells in alopecia areata. Study-level findings and limits: In scalp and blood during tofacitinib, many expanded lesional clones persisted. Scalp clonality and expanded CD8+ clones among the top 100 fell significantly with tofacitinib. The study found TCR sharing across patients less clear than in mice, possibly for HLA reasons.

The V gene lost 7 bases and the J gene lost 9 bases, with 12 bases spanning the gap. CDR3 size: 11 residues. Germline V gene lookup returns CDR1 SNHLY and CDR2 FYNNEI. Treatment given: oral pan-JAK inhibitor, 5-10 mg twice daily. Worth noting for this clone: Antigen: not known.

Extraction and reverse transcription of RNA yielded cDNA as the sequencing template. Here immunoSEQ multiplex PCR was the method, and the copy in TCRdb shows in-frame clones only, minus some. The sample has 190,000 or so clones; about 60% are singletons. This TCR was sampled from a human donor with alopecia areata. The sequences come from CD8+ T cells sorted from blood, collected at week 24, from a patient treated with tofacitinib. The chain employs TRBV2 and TRBJ2-5; the D gene is possibly TRBD2 (5 bases). The CDR3 reads CASKGSGAQYF. The CDR3 nucleotides are TGTGCCAGCAAGGGATCCGGGGCCCAGTACTTC.